The clone carrying this TCR beta chain has only a few counts. What it binds is not known. V lost 0 bases and J lost 7; bases outside the gene matches: 20. The CDR3 consists of 20 residues. In germline, CDR1 is LGHNA, CDR2 YNFKEQ. Amplification targeted TCR beta CDR3 regions from RNA transcripts. The primer set for the first-round RT-PCR of the TCR CDR3 was HTBI. TCRdb reprocessed the multiplex PCR reads via MiXCR and lists one record per CDR3 protein. The table includes about 500,000 distinct CDR3 sequences, 46% detected once. Every diagnosis used clinical symptoms, serum thyroxine and TRAb, thyroid ultrasound and orbital computed tomography. The data stem from a study of T cells in Graves' hyperthyroidism and ophthalmopathy. Study-wide results and caveats: In the analysis, a 13 V-J model separated ophthalmopathy from stable hyperthyroidism. It was a median about seven months before onset that the model predicted ophthalmopathy. Among clonotypes expanded in thyroid above 0.001, most were also found in blood.

The sequence derives from an adult woman with Graves' disease, either hyperthyroidism or ophthalmopathy (not recorded which). Sequencing used peripheral blood or thyroid tissue (not recorded which). The J gene is TRBJ2-5, the V gene TRBV4-2, with 10 bases fitting TRBD2. The CDR3 DNA follows: TGTGCCAGCAGCCAAGATCACGGCGGCCGGGCTAGCGGGAGACAGGGGACCCAGTACTTC. It is translated as CASSQDHGGRASGRQGTQYF.